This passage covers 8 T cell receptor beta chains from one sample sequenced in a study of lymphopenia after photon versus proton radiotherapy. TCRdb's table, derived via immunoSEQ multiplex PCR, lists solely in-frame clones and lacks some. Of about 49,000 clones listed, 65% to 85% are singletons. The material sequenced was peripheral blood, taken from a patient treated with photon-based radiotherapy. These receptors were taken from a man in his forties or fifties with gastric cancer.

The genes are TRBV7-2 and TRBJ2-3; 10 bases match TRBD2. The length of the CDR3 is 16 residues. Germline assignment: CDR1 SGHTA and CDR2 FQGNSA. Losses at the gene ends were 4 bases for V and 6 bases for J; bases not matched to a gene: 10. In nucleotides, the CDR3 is TGTGCCAGCAGCTCGAGGACTAGCGGCTACGTGGATACGCAGTATTTT. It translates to CASSSRTSGYVDTQYF. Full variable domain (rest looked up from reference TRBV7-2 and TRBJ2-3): GAGVSQSPSNKVTEKGKDVELRCDPISGHTALYWYRQSLGQGLEFLIYFQGNSAPDKSGLPSDRFSAERTGGSVSTLTIQRTQQEDSAVYLCASSSRTSGYVDTQYFGPGTRLTVL.

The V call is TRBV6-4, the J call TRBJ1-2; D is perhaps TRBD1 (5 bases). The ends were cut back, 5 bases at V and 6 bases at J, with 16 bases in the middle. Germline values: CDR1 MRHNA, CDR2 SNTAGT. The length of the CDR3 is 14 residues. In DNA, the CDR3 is TGTGCCAGCAGTCCATCCCGGGGCTTAAATGGCTACACCTTC. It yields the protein CASSPSRGLNGYTF.

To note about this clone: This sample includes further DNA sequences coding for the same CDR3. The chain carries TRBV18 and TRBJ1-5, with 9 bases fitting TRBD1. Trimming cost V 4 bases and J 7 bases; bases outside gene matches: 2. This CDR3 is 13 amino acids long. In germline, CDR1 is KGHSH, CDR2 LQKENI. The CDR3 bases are TGTGCCAGCTCACGGGACAGGGACCAGCCCCAGCATTTT. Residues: CASSRDRDQPQHF.

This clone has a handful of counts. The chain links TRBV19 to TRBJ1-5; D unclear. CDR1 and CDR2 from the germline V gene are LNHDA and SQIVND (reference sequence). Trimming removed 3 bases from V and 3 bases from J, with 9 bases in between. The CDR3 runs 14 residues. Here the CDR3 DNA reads TGTGCCAGTAGTATTGTGAATTTCAATCAGCCCCAGCATTTT. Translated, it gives CASSIVNFNQPQHF. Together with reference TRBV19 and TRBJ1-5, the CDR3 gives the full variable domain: DGGITQSPKYLFRKEGQNVTLSCEQNLNHDAMYWYRQDPGQGLRLIYYSQIVNDFQKGDIAEGYSVSREKKESFPLTVTSAQKNPTAFYLCASSIVNFNQPQHFGDGTRLSIL.

The CDR3 region has the DNA TGTGCCAGCAGCTCTCTCGAGACTAGCGGGAGCTACGAGCAGTACTTC. Translated: CASSSLETSGSYEQYF. This chain joins TRBV7-9 and TRBJ2-7; 12 bases align to TRBD2. The germline CDR1 and CDR2 sequences are SEHNR and FQNEAQ (reference sequence). CDR3 size: 16 residues. The V and J ends lost 4 bases and 3 bases, in that order; junction bases with no gene match: 7.

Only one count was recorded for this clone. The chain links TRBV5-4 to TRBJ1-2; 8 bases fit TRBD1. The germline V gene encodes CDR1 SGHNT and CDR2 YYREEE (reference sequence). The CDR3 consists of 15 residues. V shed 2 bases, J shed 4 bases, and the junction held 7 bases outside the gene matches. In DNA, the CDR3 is TGTGCCAGCAGCTTTGGCAGGGGGCCTATCTATGGCTACACCTTC. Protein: CASSFGRGPIYGYTF. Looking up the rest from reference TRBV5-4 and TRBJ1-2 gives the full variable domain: ETGVTQSPTHLIKTRGQQVTLRCSSQSGHNTVSWYQQALGQGPQFIFQYYREEENGRGNFPPRFSGLQFPNYSSELNVNALELDDSALYLCASSFGRGPIYGYTFGSGTRLTVV.

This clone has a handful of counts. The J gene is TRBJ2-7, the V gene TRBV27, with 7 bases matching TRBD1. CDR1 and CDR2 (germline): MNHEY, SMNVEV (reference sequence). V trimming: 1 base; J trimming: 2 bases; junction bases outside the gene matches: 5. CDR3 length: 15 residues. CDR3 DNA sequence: TGTGCCAGCAGTTTATGGGGACAGCGTCCCTACGAGCAGTACTTC. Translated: CASSLWGQRPYEQYF.

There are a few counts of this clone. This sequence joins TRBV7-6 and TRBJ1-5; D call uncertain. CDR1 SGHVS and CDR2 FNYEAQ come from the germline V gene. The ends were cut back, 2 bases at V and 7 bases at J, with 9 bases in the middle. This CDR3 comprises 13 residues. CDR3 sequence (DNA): TGTGCCAGCAGCTTAAGGCGGGGACAGCCCCAGCATTTT. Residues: CASSLRRGQPQHF.